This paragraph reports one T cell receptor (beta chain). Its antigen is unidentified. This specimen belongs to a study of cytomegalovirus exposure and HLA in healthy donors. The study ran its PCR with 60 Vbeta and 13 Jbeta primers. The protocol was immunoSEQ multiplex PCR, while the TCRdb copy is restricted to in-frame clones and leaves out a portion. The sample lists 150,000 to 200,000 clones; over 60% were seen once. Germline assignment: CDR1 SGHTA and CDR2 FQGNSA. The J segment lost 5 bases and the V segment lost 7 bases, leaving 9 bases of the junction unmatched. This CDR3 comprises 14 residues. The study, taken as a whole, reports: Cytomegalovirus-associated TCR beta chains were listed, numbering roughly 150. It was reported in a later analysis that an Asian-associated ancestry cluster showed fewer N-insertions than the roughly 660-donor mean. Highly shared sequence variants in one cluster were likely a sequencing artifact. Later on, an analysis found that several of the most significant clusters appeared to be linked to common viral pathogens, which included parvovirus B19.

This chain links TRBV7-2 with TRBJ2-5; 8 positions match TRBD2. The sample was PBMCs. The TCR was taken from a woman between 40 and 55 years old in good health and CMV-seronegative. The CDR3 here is CASTIGLAVETQYF. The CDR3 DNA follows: TGTGCCAGCACCATTGGACTAGCAGTCGAGACCCAGTACTTC.